The T cell receptor (beta chain) described here comes from a study of beta chain features in type 1 diabetes (dated by TCRdb to between 2017 and 2018). As for the study more broadly: Patients and healthy donors did not differ in mean age, gender distribution, total cell number or subset yield. Across all samples, approximately 100 million sorted cells were examined, and cell number per subset correlated strongly with RNA yield. In the study, recently diagnosed type 1 diabetes patients and matched healthy donors were compared on the TCRB repertoires of their sorted circulating CD4+ T cell subsets. Regulatory and stem cell-like memory subsets were isolated from only 8 patients and roughly eight healthy donors, whereas naive and central memory subsets came from all 30 or so donors.

About this clone: Its antigen remains undetermined. Base qualities are not at hand, and no much larger clone is one base apart.

V and J lose 2 bases and 4 bases, and a span of 14 bases separates them. CDR1 and CDR2, looked up from the germline V gene, are SGHAT and FQNNGV. Its CDR3 holds 15 amino acids, cysteine through phenylalanine. Only the CDR3 portion is preserved as DNA: 45 bases, with reading frame beginning at the first base. Study-wide conclusions, independent of this receptor: Only small numbers of individuals were included in the HLA sub-analyses, which left unresolved whether HLA type had any influence on TCRB rearrangement. Because cDNA was sequenced instead of genomic DNA, activated cells with high expression could be over-represented, although the groups did not differ in activation or CD3 levels. Fewer insertions and more nucleotide deletions at VDJ recombination sites were observed in patients with type 1 diabetes, implying thymic rearrangement abnormalities. A moderate but significant shortening of TCRB CDR3 length was observed in type 1 diabetes patients in all four CD4+ subsets. Shorter templates might have been favored by PCR, but patient and control samples were amplified and corrected together, so both groups would have been affected equally by any skew. Naive, central memory and regulatory TCRB repertoires appeared to be more alike among patients than among healthy donors.

Each donor gave one peripheral blood draw, averaging roughly 0.11 L, which was collected into heparinised tubes. A BD FACSAria II was used to sort naive, central memory, regulatory and stem cell-like memory CD4+ T cells with a panel that included CD45RO, CCR7, CD25, CD127, CD95 and CD27. Every sorted population had a purity above 95%. PBMCs were isolated right away by Lymphoprep density gradient centrifugation and were stained directly, without culture. Samples were stained and sorted in pairs, with one healthy donor and one patient per experiment, so that batch effects were minimized. All of the isolated RNA was reverse transcribed with the High Capacity cDNA Reverse Transcription Kit, so expressed TCRB transcripts were sequenced. Naive, central memory and regulatory T cell samples underwent deep immunoSEQ sequencing, averaging around 4 million total reads per sample. Sorted cells were lysed in RLT buffer, and RNA was extracted using DNase-treated RNeasy Micro or Mini kits according to cell number. Each cell subset was processed on its own to prevent cross-contamination, while patient and healthy donor samples were processed together. TCRB sequences were amplified from cDNA with the immunoSEQ multiplex PCR, producing 87-bp fragments spanning the CDR3 region. Sequencing of the amplicons was performed on the Illumina HiSeq platform. The source study handled its data this way. Synthetic template baselines were used to correct PCR bias computationally, reads within Hamming distance 2 were collapsed together, and singletons that could not be merged were discarded. Reads were aligned against IMGT so that V, D and J genes, CDR3 length and insertions or deletions at six rearrangement sites could be assigned. Within each subset, clonotype counts were normalized to sorted cell number, and only after that were true diversity and Gini coefficients computed with the tcR R package. The overlap coefficient, calculated on TCRB nucleotide sequences, was used to quantify repertoire sharing. Out-of-frame TCRB sequences from naive cells were analyzed to stand in for the pre-selection repertoire. TCRdb retrieved this table from immuneACCESS and kept in-frame rearrangements only. Not all clones are present; in checked studies, unresolved V genes account for under half, and no reason is known for the remainder. V and J calls and clone size are as listed in that table; D and trimming were resolved from the DNA. The table for this sample lists some 350,000 clones; approximately 12% of them were counted only once. The top ten clones comprise around 0.016% of the sample.

The material sequenced was naive CD4+ T cells from blood. This sample's cell subset or site label indicates: true naive CD4+ T cells. The chain is encoded by TRBV11-2 joined to TRBJ2-5; a tentative D match to TRBD2 spans 7 bases. This receptor was identified in a woman younger than 30 with type 1 diabetes. The CDR3 region reads CASSLKYREGETQYF. The sequence in DNA is TGTGCCAGCAGCTTAAAGTACAGGGAGGGAGAGACCCAGTACTTC.